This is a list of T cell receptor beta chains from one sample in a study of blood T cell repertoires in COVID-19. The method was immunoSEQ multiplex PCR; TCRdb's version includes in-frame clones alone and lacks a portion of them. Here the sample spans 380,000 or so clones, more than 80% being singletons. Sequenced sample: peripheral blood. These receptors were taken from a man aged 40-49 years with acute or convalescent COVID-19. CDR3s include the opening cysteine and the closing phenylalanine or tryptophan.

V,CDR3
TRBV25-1,CASNPRGTDGYTF
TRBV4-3,CASSQDRGGRWDQYF
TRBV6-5,CASASTGADTQYF
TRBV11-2,CASIQGTPYNEQFF
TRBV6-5,CASSRDRGDGYGYTF
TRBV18,CATEGLAGTGELFF
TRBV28,CASTFARGLAGKFF
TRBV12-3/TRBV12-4,CASSRDSSYEQYF
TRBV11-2,CASSLNLAATNEKLFF
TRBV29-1,CSVEPAGKGAYEQYF
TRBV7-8,CASSAGINYGYTF
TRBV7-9,CASSYEDKDQPQHF
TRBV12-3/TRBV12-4,CASSPPVEGPQHF
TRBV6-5,CASSYRATDTQYF
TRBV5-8,CASSSDKGETQYF
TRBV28,CASTLPGLGNYNEQFF
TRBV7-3,CASSGQVGQPQHF
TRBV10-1,CASSGGTSVTYEQYF
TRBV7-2,CASSPWTGIQAFF
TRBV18,CASSLRTSGSGYNEQFF
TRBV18,CASSAVREEVYTF
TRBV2,CASSVTVWTEAFF
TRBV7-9,CASSFGQTNSPLHF
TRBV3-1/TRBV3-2,CASSQVPGFNSPLHF
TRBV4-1,CASSQQGAQGANVLTF
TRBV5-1,CASSLSRADRGRMDTEAFF
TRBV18,CASSITGGNQPQHF
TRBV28,CASSSLLAGVLYEQYF
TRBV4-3,CASSQNGQGEGLDTEAFF
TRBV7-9,CASSSRNSGTGSDTQYF
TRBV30,CAWNPDRGWTEAFF
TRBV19,CASSIERVNQPQHF
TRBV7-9,CASSFRQGWPEAFF
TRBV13,CASSLGTGAYEQYF
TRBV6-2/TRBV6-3,CASTPVGTADSPLHF
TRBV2,CASSEWGGLPIF
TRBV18,CASSSPQGNSNQPQHF
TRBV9,CASSPQGRAYGYTF
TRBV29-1,CSASGQYNTGELFF
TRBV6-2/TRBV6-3,CASSRGMNTEAFF
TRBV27,CASSLSRAGVTEAFF
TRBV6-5,CASSYSTLYGYTF
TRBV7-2,CASSFFGLAVDTGELFF
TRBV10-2,CASSEGGDRSTGELFF
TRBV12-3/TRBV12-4,CASSLDKNTEAFF
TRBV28,CASIGGTNEKLFF
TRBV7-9,CASSSSYRAGMNPGELFF
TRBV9,CASSVAPGHGNSGNTIYF